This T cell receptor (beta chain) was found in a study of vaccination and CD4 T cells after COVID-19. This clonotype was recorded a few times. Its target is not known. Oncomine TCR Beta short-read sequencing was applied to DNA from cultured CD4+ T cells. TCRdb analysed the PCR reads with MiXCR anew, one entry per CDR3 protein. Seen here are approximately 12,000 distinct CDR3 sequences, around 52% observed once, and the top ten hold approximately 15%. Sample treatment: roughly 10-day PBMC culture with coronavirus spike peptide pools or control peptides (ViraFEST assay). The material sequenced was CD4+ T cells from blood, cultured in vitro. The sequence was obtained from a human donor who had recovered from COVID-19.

The CDR3 sequence is CASSLGDRAAYGYTF. CDR3 DNA sequence: TGTGCCAGCAGCTTGGGGGACAGGGCCGCCTATGGCTACACCTTC. This rearrangement joins TRBV5-4 to TRBJ1-2; 9 bases line up with TRBD1. This CDR3 has 15 amino acids. The germline CDR1 and CDR2 sequences are SGHNT and YYREEE (reference sequence). Trimming removed 0 bases from V and 4 bases from J; junction bases left unmatched: 4.